A selection of T cell receptor beta chains follows, all from one sample in a study of blood T cell repertoires in COVID-19. Sequenced by immunoSEQ multiplex PCR; TCRdb stores in-frame clones only, minus some. This table holds 80,000 to 85,000 clones, under 85% found once. Sequencing was carried out using peripheral blood. These receptors were obtained from a human donor in a cohort sampled during active COVID-19. CDR3s include the opening cysteine and the closing phenylalanine or tryptophan. A D gene is named only where the DNA matches it firmly. The listing skips clone size in some rows; elsewhere it reads once, few, many or a size class.

v_gene: TRBV6-5
abundance: .
j_gene: TRBJ2-1
d_gene: .
CDR3aa: CASRPPGAPYNEQFF
CDR3nt: TGTGCCAGCCGCCCTCCGGGAGCCCCCTACAATGAGCAGTTCTTC

v_gene: TRBV6-4
abundance: .
j_gene: TRBJ2-1
d_gene: TRBD2
CDR3aa: CASSDSASGGNEQFF
CDR3nt: TGTGCCAGCAGTGACTCGGCTAGCGGGGGGAATGAGCAGTTCTTC

v_gene: TRBV9
abundance: .
j_gene: TRBJ1-4
d_gene: .
CDR3aa: CASSNGINEKLFF
CDR3nt: TGTGCCAGCAGTAATGGCATTAATGAAAAACTGTTTTTT

v_gene: TRBV3-1/TRBV3-2
abundance: .
j_gene: TRBJ2-7
d_gene: .
CDR3aa: CASSQASYYEQYF
CDR3nt: TGTGCCAGCAGCCAAGCGAGCTACTACGAGCAGTACTTC

v_gene: TRBV7-3
abundance: .
j_gene: TRBJ2-2
d_gene: TRBD1
CDR3aa: CASSSQGANTGELFF
CDR3nt: TGTGCCAGCAGCTCGCAGGGGGCTAACACCGGGGAGCTGTTTTTT

v_gene: TRBV20-1
abundance: .
j_gene: TRBJ1-2
d_gene: .
CDR3aa: CSASRDIQANYGYTF
CDR3nt: TGCAGTGCTAGTAGAGATATACAGGCGAACTATGGCTACACCTTC

v_gene: TRBV4-1
abundance: .
j_gene: TRBJ2-1
d_gene: .
CDR3aa: CASSQGQAYNEQFF
CDR3nt: TGCGCCAGCAGCCAAGGACAAGCCTACAATGAGCAGTTCTTC

v_gene: TRBV5-8
abundance: .
j_gene: TRBJ2-2
d_gene: TRBD2
CDR3aa: CASSLKGGGPLVGELFF
CDR3nt: TGTGCCAGCAGCTTGAAGGGCGGGGGGCCTCTTGTCGGGGAGCTGTTTTTT

v_gene: TRBV15
abundance: .
j_gene: TRBJ2-1
d_gene: .
CDR3aa: CATSGPGGASYNEQFF
CDR3nt: TGTGCCACCAGCGGCCCCGGCGGAGCCTCCTACAATGAGCAGTTCTTC

v_gene: TRBV4-2
abundance: .
j_gene: TRBJ2-1
d_gene: .
CDR3aa: CASSQEEGSYNEQFF
CDR3nt: TGTGCCAGCAGCCAAGAAGAGGGCTCGTACAATGAGCAGTTCTTC

v_gene: TRBV7-2
abundance: .
j_gene: TRBJ2-1
d_gene: .
CDR3aa: CASSLRTLTYNEQFF
CDR3nt: TGTGCCAGCAGCCTCCGGACTCTTACCTACAATGAGCAGTTCTTC

v_gene: TRBV5-1
abundance: .
j_gene: TRBJ2-1
d_gene: TRBD1
CDR3aa: CASSLSRGQGRNNEQFF
CDR3nt: TGCGCCAGCAGCTTGAGTCGGGGACAGGGACGGAACAATGAGCAGTTCTTC

v_gene: TRBV2
abundance: .
j_gene: TRBJ1-6
d_gene: .
CDR3aa: CASSRGQRSPLHF
CDR3nt: TGTGCCAGCAGCCGAGGACAGAGATCACCCCTCCACTTT

v_gene: TRBV5-6
abundance: .
j_gene: TRBJ2-1
d_gene: TRBD2
CDR3aa: CARRLPGAGGYNEQFF
CDR3nt: TGTGCCCGCCGCTTGCCGGGGGCGGGGGGATACAATGAGCAGTTCTTC

v_gene: TRBV6-1
abundance: .
j_gene: TRBJ2-2
d_gene: TRBD2
CDR3aa: CASRERGLAATNTGELFF
CDR3nt: TGTGCCAGCAGGGAAAGGGGACTAGCGGCCACGAACACCGGGGAGCTGTTTTTT

v_gene: TRBV14
abundance: .
j_gene: TRBJ1-2
d_gene: TRBD1
CDR3aa: CASSQGTGSYGYTF
CDR3nt: TGTGCCAGCAGCCAAGGGACAGGGAGCTATGGCTACACCTTC

v_gene: TRBV3-1/TRBV3-2
abundance: .
j_gene: TRBJ1-1
d_gene: .
CDR3aa: CASSQWSVATEAFF
CDR3nt: TGTGCCAGCAGCCAATGGTCAGTTGCCACTGAAGCTTTCTTT

v_gene: TRBV18
abundance: .
j_gene: TRBJ2-5
d_gene: TRBD1
CDR3aa: CASSRGQDQETQYF
CDR3nt: TGTGCCAGCTCAAGGGGACAGGACCAAGAGACCCAGTACTTC

v_gene: TRBV2
abundance: .
j_gene: TRBJ1-1
d_gene: .
CDR3aa: CASSELSEAFF
CDR3nt: TGTGCCAGCAGTGAATTATCTGAAGCTTTCTTT

v_gene: TRBV9
abundance: .
j_gene: TRBJ2-1
d_gene: TRBD2
CDR3aa: CASSDERGTSYNEQFF
CDR3nt: TGTGCCAGCAGCGATGAGCGGGGGACGTCCTACAATGAGCAGTTCTTC

v_gene: TRBV6-5
abundance: once
j_gene: TRBJ2-3
d_gene: TRBD2
CDR3aa: CASSPSLGGLQYF
CDR3nt: TGTGCCAGCAGCCCCTCCCTGGGAGGGTTGCAGTATTTT

v_gene: TRBV4-2
abundance: .
j_gene: TRBJ1-3
d_gene: .
CDR3aa: CASSPASSIGDVSLSGNTIYF
CDR3nt: TGTGCCAGCAGCCCCGCCTCTTCGATAGGGGATGTCTCTCTCTCTGGAAACACCATATATTTT

v_gene: TRBV3-1/TRBV3-2
abundance: .
j_gene: TRBJ1-2
d_gene: .
CDR3aa: CASSQVGGTGYTF
CDR3nt: TGTGCCAGCAGCCAAGTGGGCGGGACTGGCTACACCTTC

v_gene: TRBV19
abundance: .
j_gene: TRBJ2-1
d_gene: TRBD2
CDR3aa: CASSTQRGVYNEQFF
CDR3nt: TGTGCCAGTAGTACCCAGCGGGGGGTCTACAATGAGCAGTTCTTC

v_gene: TRBV3-1/TRBV3-2
abundance: .
j_gene: TRBJ2-7
d_gene: TRBD2
CDR3aa: CASSRGATLAVEQYF
CDR3nt: TGTGCCAGCAGCCGGGGGGCCACACTAGCGGTCGAGCAGTACTTC

v_gene: TRBV2
abundance: few
j_gene: TRBJ2-1
d_gene: TRBD1
CDR3aa: CASTGQGAYNEQFF
CDR3nt: TGTGCCAGCACCGGACAGGGTGCATACAATGAGCAGTTCTTC

v_gene: TRBV11-2
abundance: once
j_gene: TRBJ2-1
d_gene: .
CDR3aa: CASSEVRRNEQFF
CDR3nt: TGTGCCAGCAGCGAGGTTAGGAGGAATGAGCAGTTCTTC

v_gene: TRBV7-2
abundance: .
j_gene: TRBJ2-3
d_gene: TRBD2
CDR3aa: CASRLAGGSTDTQYF
CDR3nt: TGTGCCAGCAGACTAGCGGGGGGTAGCACAGATACGCAGTATTTT

v_gene: TRBV14
abundance: .
j_gene: TRBJ2-7
d_gene: .
CDR3aa: CASSQSFYEQYF
CDR3nt: TGTGCCAGCAGCCAATCCTTCTACGAGCAGTACTTC

v_gene: TRBV5-1
abundance: .
j_gene: TRBJ1-3
d_gene: TRBD1
CDR3aa: CASSHTGDSGNTIYF
CDR3nt: TGCGCCAGCAGCCACACAGGGGATTCGGGAAACACCATATATTTT

v_gene: TRBV13
abundance: .
j_gene: TRBJ2-2
d_gene: .
CDR3aa: CASSLLRGGPGELFF
CDR3nt: TGTGCCAGCAGCTTGTTAAGGGGGGGCCCCGGGGAGCTGTTTTTT

v_gene: TRBV5-1
abundance: .
j_gene: TRBJ1-2
d_gene: TRBD1
CDR3aa: CASSFTGGMSYGYTF
CDR3nt: TGCGCCAGCAGCTTCACAGGGGGCATGAGCTATGGCTACACCTTC

v_gene: TRBV11-2
abundance: .
j_gene: TRBJ2-7
d_gene: .
CDR3aa: CASSIGVSAYEQYF
CDR3nt: TGTGCCAGCAGCATAGGGGTTAGCGCCTACGAGCAGTACTTC

v_gene: TRBV3-1/TRBV3-2
abundance: .
j_gene: TRBJ1-1
d_gene: .
CDR3aa: CASSKTENTEAFF
CDR3nt: TGTGCCAGCAGTAAAACAGAGAACACTGAAGCTTTCTTT

v_gene: TRBV2
abundance: once
j_gene: TRBJ2-3
d_gene: TRBD2
CDR3aa: CASSASAGGGDTQYF
CDR3nt: TGTGCCAGCAGTGCATCAGCGGGGGGGGGAGATACGCAGTATTTT

v_gene: TRBV9
abundance: .
j_gene: TRBJ2-7
d_gene: TRBD1
CDR3aa: CASSVGTGAEQYF
CDR3nt: TGTGCCAGCAGCGTAGGGACAGGGGCCGAGCAGTACTTC

v_gene: TRBV9
abundance: .
j_gene: TRBJ2-2
d_gene: TRBD2
CDR3aa: CASSRLAGRNTGELFF
CDR3nt: TGTGCCAGCAGCCGACTAGCGGGGAGGAACACCGGGGAGCTGTTTTTT

v_gene: TRBV19
abundance: .
j_gene: TRBJ2-7
d_gene: TRBD2
CDR3aa: CASSPGLAGGPFLYEQYF
CDR3nt: TGTGCCAGTAGTCCCGGACTAGCGGGGGGGCCCTTCCTCTACGAGCAGTACTTC

v_gene: TRBV7-9
abundance: few
j_gene: TRBJ1-5
d_gene: .
CDR3aa: CASSLGTGNQPQHF
CDR3nt: TGTGCCAGCAGCTTAGGAACAGGCAATCAGCCCCAGCATTTT

v_gene: TRBV4-2
abundance: .
j_gene: TRBJ2-7
d_gene: TRBD1
CDR3aa: CASSHGQGDYEQYF
CDR3nt: TGTGCCAGCAGCCACGGACAGGGAGACTACGAGCAGTACTTC

v_gene: TRBV5-6
abundance: .
j_gene: TRBJ1-2
d_gene: .
CDR3aa: CASSLAQGTYGYTF
CDR3nt: TGTGCCAGCAGCTTGGCACAGGGTACCTATGGCTACACCTTC

v_gene: TRBV5-1
abundance: .
j_gene: TRBJ1-5
d_gene: .
CDR3aa: CASSLDGESNQPQHF
CDR3nt: TGCGCCAGCAGCTTGGATGGAGAAAGCAATCAGCCCCAGCATTTT

v_gene: TRBV5-4
abundance: .
j_gene: TRBJ1-1
d_gene: .
CDR3aa: CASSPTWNTEAFF
CDR3nt: TGTGCCAGCAGCCCCACATGGAACACTGAAGCTTTCTTT

v_gene: TRBV29-1
abundance: .
j_gene: TRBJ2-1
d_gene: .
CDR3aa: CSTCRVLNNEQFF
CDR3nt: TGCAGTACTTGCAGGGTTTTAAACAATGAGCAGTTCTTC

v_gene: TRBV12-3/TRBV12-4
abundance: .
j_gene: TRBJ1-2
d_gene: .
CDR3aa: CASSLTGSYGYTF
CDR3nt: TGTGCCAGCAGTTTAACAGGGTCCTATGGCTACACCTTC

v_gene: TRBV5-6
abundance: .
j_gene: TRBJ1-6
d_gene: .
CDR3aa: CASSETGPGSPLHF
CDR3nt: TGTGCCAGCAGCGAAACAGGGCCGGGTTCACCCCTCCACTTT

v_gene: TRBV7-8
abundance: .
j_gene: TRBJ1-5
d_gene: TRBD1
CDR3aa: CASSSDRVGQPQHF
CDR3nt: TGTGCCAGCAGCTCTGACAGGGTTGGTCAGCCCCAGCATTTT

v_gene: TRBV5-1
abundance: .
j_gene: TRBJ2-3
d_gene: TRBD2
CDR3aa: CASGLAGGSTDTQYF
CDR3nt: TGCGCCAGCGGACTAGCGGGGGGCAGCACAGATACGCAGTATTTT

v_gene: TRBV30
abundance: .
j_gene: TRBJ1-2
d_gene: .
CDR3aa: CAWQTKGSPNYGYTF
CDR3nt: TGTGCCTGGCAAACAAAGGGGTCACCTAACTATGGCTACACCTTC